This T cell receptor beta chain appears in the sequencing data of a study of T cells in narcolepsy. Libraries were prepared by immunoSEQ multiplex PCR; TCRdb keeps only in-frame clonotypes and omits some of them. The data hold about 31,000 clones, with around 80% observed a single time. Germline V gene lookup returns CDR1 LNHDA and CDR2 SQIVND (reference sequence). The CDR3 runs 13 residues. The sequence was obtained from a human donor with narcolepsy. What was sequenced was CD45RA- memory CD4+ T cells from PBMCs. J is TRBJ2-5 and V is TRBV19; D gene uncertain. With the DNA end fitting TRBJ2-7 better, the J assignment may be wrong. This CDR3 reads CASSIGHSYEQYF. The CDR3, as DNA: TGTGCCAGTAGTATCGGGCACTCCTACGAGCAGTACTTC.